These 7 T cell receptor beta chains originate from one sample sequenced in a study of beta chain features in type 1 diabetes. The authors reverse transcribed all of the isolated RNA, so sequencing captured expressed TCRB transcripts. Clones were read by immunoSEQ multiplex PCR, and TCRdb kept only the in-frame ones, dropping some. The repertoire includes 150,000 to 190,000 clones, less than 9.5% of them detected once, and 0.65% sits in the top ten. Sequencing was performed on central memory CD4+ T cells from blood. The receptors were gathered from a man aged 18 to 30 in good health.

This rearrangement joins TRBV7-2 to TRBJ2-7; tentative D call: TRBD1 (6 bases). Germline V CDR1 and CDR2: SGHTA, FQGNSA. The CDR3 extends over 14 amino acids. The V end lost 4 bases, the J end lost 5 bases, and 15 bases lay between the germline ends. CDR3 loop: CASSSTGKVHEQYF. Here the CDR3 DNA reads TGTGCCAGCAGCTCGACAGGTAAAGTCCACGAGCAGTACTTC.

V and J are TRBV28 and TRBJ2-5; 9 nucleotides match TRBD1. Germline CDR1 reads MDHEN; CDR2 reads SYDVKM. Trimming took 7 bases from V and 5 from J; bases not matched to a gene: 11. This CDR3 is built from 15 residues. CDR3 DNA: TGTGCCAGCACTGAACCGGGACAGGGACACGAGACCCAGTACTTC. Its translation is CASTEPGQGHETQYF.

The V gene is TRBV7-8, the J gene TRBJ2-1; 7 bases match TRBD2. V lost 5 bases, J lost 9 bases, and 10 bases stayed unmatched. The CDR3 spans 14 residues. Germline V CDR1 and CDR2: SGHVS, FQNEAQ. CDR3 region: CASSPLAQQAEQFF. The DNA of the CDR3 is TGTGCCAGCAGCCCACTAGCGCAACAGGCTGAGCAGTTCTTC.

This clone was detected ten times or more. CDR3 bases: TGTGCCTGGAGTCCCCCGGCGGCTGGAAACACCATATATTTT. Its protein is CAWSPPAAGNTIYF. J is TRBJ1-3 and V is TRBV30, with no clear D. CDR3 length: 14 residues. Per the germline V gene, CDR1 is GTSNPN and CDR2 is SVGIG (reference sequence). Trimming left V 2 bases short and J 2 bases short, with 10 bases between.

In this sample, this clone turned up a few times. The chain is built from TRBV19 and TRBJ2-7, with a possible D match to TRBD2 (5 bases). This CDR3 contains 13 residues. CDR1 is LNHDA, CDR2 SQIVND, per germline (reference sequence). The V end was cut by 4 bases, the J end by 7 bases, with 14 bases between. The CDR3 bases are TGTGCCAGTAGTACGGGCTTAACGGGGGAGCAGTACTTC. Translation: CASSTGLTGEQYF.

The V gene is TRBV7-6, the J gene TRBJ2-5, with TRBD2 matching 9 bases. Germline CDR1 is SGHVS and CDR2 is FNYEAQ. The CDR3 is 14 residues long. With V trimmed by 5 bases and J by 5 bases, 6 bases remained unmatched. Written as DNA, the CDR3 is TGTGCCAGCAGCCCGGGACTAGCCGGGGAGACCCAGTACTTC. Protein product: CASSPGLAGETQYF.

This clone showed up just a few times. This sequence joins TRBV2 and TRBJ2-1, with D uncertain. This CDR3 spans 11 amino acids. Trimming shortened V by 6 bases and J by 4 bases, and 4 bases separated the two germline ends. The V gene's germline CDR1 is SNHLY and CDR2 FYNNEI. The CDR3 is CASSLYNEQFF. The CDR3 DNA follows: TGTGCCAGCAGCCTATACAATGAGCAGTTCTTC.